These 5 T cell receptor beta chains were sequenced from one sample in a study of human versus mouse CDR3 diversity and MHC coevolution. Only in-frame clones appear in the TCRdb table, and some are missing; sequencing was by immunoSEQ multiplex PCR. This table has about 83,000 clones, 80% to 95% appearing once. The sequenced material came from naive CD4+ T cells from blood. Documented subset: CD45RO-negative CD62L-positive naive CD4 T cells. Source of these receptors: a person aged 25 to 75 in good health.

The chain employs TRBV25-1 and TRBJ1-1; TRBD1 agrees at 7 bases. Trimming cost V 9 bases and J 11 bases; bases outside gene matches: 12. Looked up from germline, CDR1 is MGHDK and CDR2 is SYGVNS. The CDR3 contains 12 residues. This chain's CDR3 is CASRQGVGLAFF. CDR3 sequence (DNA): TGTGCCAGTCGGCAGGGGGTAGGTTTGGCTTTCTTT.

The rearrangement joins TRBV4-2 to TRBJ1-5; D call uncertain. CDR3 length: 15 amino acids. Per germline, CDR1 LGHNA and CDR2 YNFKEQ. V gave up 0 bases and J gave up 3 bases, with 9 bases separating them. CDR3 protein: CASSQDLTPNQPQHF. CDR3 nucleotide sequence: TGTGCCAGCAGCCAAGATCTGACACCCAATCAGCCCCAGCATTTT.

This clone was detected only once. The gene calls are TRBV14 and TRBJ2-3, with 11 bases lining up with TRBD2. V trimming: 4 bases; J trimming: 0 bases; junction bases outside the gene matches: 12. Germline V gene lookup returns CDR1 SGHDN and CDR2 FVKESK. CDR3 length: 19 amino acids. CDR3 protein: CASSPGTSGADPSTDTQYF. DNA for the CDR3: TGTGCCAGCAGCCCTGGGACTAGCGGAGCGGACCCTAGCACAGATACGCAGTATTTT.

V and J are TRBV10-3 and TRBJ1-2, with D unresolved. Trimming left V 7 bases short and J 4 bases short, with 7 bases between. Germline V CDR1 and CDR2: ENHRY, SYGVKD. The CDR3 extends over 11 amino acids. CDR3 sequence reads: CAITGGYGYTF. The CDR3, as DNA: TGTGCCATCACAGGAGGCTATGGCTACACCTTC.

The chain couples TRBV10-3 to TRBJ1-5; no clear D gene. The CDR3 totals 12 residues. V lost 6 bases and J 7 bases, leaving 10 bases between the germline ends. The V gene's germline CDR1 is ENHRY and CDR2 SYGVKD. The CDR3, as DNA: TGTGCCATCAGAGAGCCGGGACAGCCCCAGCATTTT. As protein: CAIREPGQPQHF.